Included here is one T cell receptor (beta chain) sequence, with context. This specimen comes from a study of shared clonotypes between healthy human individuals. It was 150 to 200 ng DNA, some 30,000 T cell genomes, that sorted-subset replicate PCRs used. The assay was immunoSEQ multiplex PCR, and TCRdb's table has in-frame clones only and misses some. The profile shows a few million clones, approximately 90% of them singletons. The TCR comes from a man aged 18 to 29 in good health. The specimen sequenced was naive CD4+ T cells sorted from blood. This sample's subset: CD45RA+ positively selected.

CDR3 in DNA: TGTGCCTGGAGCAGGGTACCCTGGAATGAGCAGTTCTTC. Protein product: CAWSRVPWNEQFF. This chain links TRBV30 with TRBJ2-1; maybe TRBD1 (5 bases). The CDR3 contains 13 residues. Trimming took 3 bases from V and 7 from J, leaving 13 bases between them. The germline CDR1 and CDR2 sequences are GTSNPN and SVGIG (reference sequence). Together with reference TRBV30 and TRBJ2-1, the CDR3 gives the full variable domain: SQTIHQWPATLVQPVGSPLSLECTVEGTSNPNLYWYRQAAGRGLQLLFYSVGIGQISSEVPQNLSASRPQDRQFILSSKKLLLSDSGFYLCAWSRVPWNEQFFGPGTRLTVL.